The subject of this entry is one T cell receptor beta chain. Its antigen is undetermined. The data belong to a study of T cell responses to AZD1222 COVID-19 vaccine. Whole-study results and caveats: With dominance at 160-218 and 743-854, vaccine-associated CD4 TCRs spanned spike. Recipients of two AZD1222 doses showed rising Spike-specific TCR breadth and depth.

CDR1 is SGHRS, CDR2 YFSETQ, per germline. The CDR3 length is 15 residues. V was cut by 6 bases and J by 0 bases, with 15 bases left in between. TCRdb's copy holds only in-frame clones and misses some; the assay was immunoSEQ multiplex PCR. The sample yields 95,000 to 100,000 clones, more than 90% seen once. Sequenced here: peripheral blood, sampled on day 0 of AZD1222 vaccination. The V and J genes are TRBV5-1 and TRBJ1-1, with D perhaps matching TRBD1 (6 bases). The TCR sequence derives from an adult in good health. Here the CDR3 reads CASTPWGGMNTEAFF. The CDR3, as DNA: TGCGCCAGCACTCCGTGGGGGGGCATGAACACTGAAGCTTTCTTT.